One T cell receptor beta chain is described in this entry. Its target antigen remains unknown. No base-level quality is on record; no much larger clone is a single base apart. The collaborating institutions used their own protocols to collect whole blood in K2EDTA tubes. For TCRbeta analysis, collaborators shipped samples as frozen whole blood, isolated PBMCs, or DNA extracted from either of those sample types. TCRbeta CDR3 regions were amplified from genomic DNA by means of the immunoSEQ Assay, a bias-controlled multiplex PCR. The paper's data handling went like this. The number of nucleated cells in each sample was estimated by amplification of reference gene primers within the assay. Sequence reads were collapsed and filtered to measure the absolute abundance of every unique TCRbeta CDR3 rearrangement. For each sample, productive Simpson clonality was calculated as the square root of Simpson's diversity index across productive rearrangements. TCRdb obtained this table from immuneACCESS and retained in-frame rearrangements with V and J assigned. These tables miss some clones; where compared with another copy, unresolved V genes account for less than half of the shortfall, and the remainder is unexplained. Clonal size and the V and J genes are those of that table, whereas D and trimming came from the DNA. The sample table records roughly 100,000 clones; roughly 85% of these occur just once. The top ten clonotypes cover about 16% of the sample.

This record comes from a study of blood T cell repertoires in COVID-19 (dated by TCRdb to about 2020). Background on the whole study: The collaborator samples originated in the United States, Italy and Spain and spanned the acute and convalescent phases of COVID-19. The prospective study material was composed of cDNA or gDNA derived from T cells, B-cell-depleted T cells, or PBMCs. Subjects who had been exposed to COVID-19, were actively infected with it, or had recovered from it provided the deeply sampled blood TCRbeta repertoires that made up the dataset. A freely available public database, intended as a resource for researchers studying the immune response to SARS-CoV-2, is where the repertoires were released. The samples were drawn from two sources: the first 160 participants of the ongoing ImmuneRACE study, and over 950 subjects contributed by 6 global collaborators. Sample metadata almost always included a de-identified subject ID, COVID-19 status, age in years and sex. Where HLA class I and class II types were available, the types were taken from metadata supplied by the sample provider, not from assay-based typing. What the authors observed across the whole study: Clinical and demographic metadata were provided uncurated, with the amount varying by source and participant.

The sequence was collected from an elderly woman with acute or convalescent COVID-19. Sample: peripheral blood.

The nucleotide sequence is given as TGTGCCAGCAGCTCTGGACAGGGGCAAGATACGCAGTATTTT. This is translated as CASSSGQGQDTQYF. The rearranged chain carries TRBV5-4 and TRBJ2-3, and TRBD1 matches 9 of the central bases. From cysteine to phenylalanine, the CDR3 is 14 amino acids long. This entry keeps only the CDR3 DNA: 42 bases, framed from base 1. Trimming takes 3 bases off V and 5 bases off J; junction bases not matched to a gene: 4. The germline V gene (reference sequence) gives CDR1 as SGHNT and CDR2 as YYREEE.